This T cell receptor (beta chain) appears in the sequencing data of a study of blood T cell repertoires in COVID-19. The table came from immunoSEQ multiplex PCR; TCRdb's copy has only in-frame clones and leaves some out. The sample lists 300,000 to 400,000 clones, about 88% occurring once. This clone was observed a handful of times. Trimming removed 6 bases at V and 2 bases at J, with 10 bases between. The CDR3 spans 13 residues. The germline V gene encodes CDR1 SNHLY and CDR2 FYNNEI. The genes are TRBV2 and TRBJ1-2, with D uncertain. Sequenced sample: PBMCs or T cells enriched from blood (not recorded which). This receptor was taken from a man in his fifties or sixties who had recovered from COVID-19. The CDR3 sequence is CASRTQENYGYTF. The CDR3 bases are TGTGCCAGCAGGACCCAGGAAAACTATGGCTACACCTTC.